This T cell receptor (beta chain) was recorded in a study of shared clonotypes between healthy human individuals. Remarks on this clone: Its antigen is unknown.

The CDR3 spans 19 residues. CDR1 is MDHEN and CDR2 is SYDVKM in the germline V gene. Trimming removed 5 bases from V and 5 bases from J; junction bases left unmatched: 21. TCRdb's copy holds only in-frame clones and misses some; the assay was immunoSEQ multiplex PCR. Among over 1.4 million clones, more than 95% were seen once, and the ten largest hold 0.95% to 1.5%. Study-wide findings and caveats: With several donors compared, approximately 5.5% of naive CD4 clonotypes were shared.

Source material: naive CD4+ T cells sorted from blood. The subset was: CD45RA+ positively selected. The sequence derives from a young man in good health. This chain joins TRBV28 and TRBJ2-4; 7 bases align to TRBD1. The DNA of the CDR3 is TGTGCCAGCAGTCAATACCTCCGGGACAGCGACCATAGCCAAAACATTCAGTACTTC. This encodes CASSQYLRDSDHSQNIQYF.